The entry below describes one T cell receptor beta chain. Its antigen is not identified. The sample originates from a study of cytomegalovirus exposure and HLA in healthy donors. Findings of the study overall: Previously analyzed data showed that most TCR beta V segments were productive at a frequency of about 87% or about 30%. For TCR beta chains, V- and J-gene trimming was later linked to a missense DCLRE1C variant. The listing of 150 to 200 TCR beta chains classed them as cytomegalovirus-associated.

Both 60 Vbeta primers and 13 Jbeta primers went into the PCR. Sequenced by immunoSEQ multiplex PCR; TCRdb stores in-frame clones only, minus some. The table includes over 150,000 clones, around three quarters detected once. The germline gives CDR1 SGHKS, CDR2 YYEKEE (reference sequence). V shed 4 bases, J shed 1 base, and the junction held 11 bases outside the gene matches. This CDR3 contains 17 residues. What was sequenced was PBMCs. This clonotype was obtained from a man aged 40-49 years in good health and CMV-seronegative. The rearrangement links TRBV5-5 to TRBJ1-1; 9 bases map to TRBD1. The CDR3 DNA reads as TGTGCCAGCAGCCACAATTCCGGACAGGGGAAGAACACTGAAGCTTTCTTT. Translation: CASSHNSGQGKNTEAFF.